The 4 T cell receptor beta chains below come from one sample, sequenced in a study of cytomegalovirus exposure and HLA in healthy donors. The primer mix had 60 Vbeta and 13 Jbeta primers. The assay was immunoSEQ multiplex PCR, and TCRdb's table has in-frame clones only and misses some. The table shows roughly 110,000 clones, with roughly 82% occurring only once. What was sequenced was PBMCs. Every receptor here comes from a male donor in good health and CMV-seronegative.

This chain uses TRBV7-9 with TRBJ1-1; unclear D gene. The germline gives CDR1 SEHNR, CDR2 FQNEAQ (reference sequence). The V gene lost 1 base and the J gene lost 1 base, with 7 bases spanning the gap. CDR3 length: 14 residues. The CDR3 loop is CASSLDSGNTEAFF. Here the CDR3 DNA reads TGTGCCAGCAGCTTAGACAGTGGGAACACTGAAGCTTTCTTT.

This clone was seen a single time. J is TRBJ1-2 and V is TRBV7-9; 9 positions match TRBD1. CDR1 is SEHNR and CDR2 is FQNEAQ in the germline V gene (reference sequence). The CDR3 has 14 residues. Losses at the gene ends were 4 bases for V and 3 bases for J; bases not matched to a gene: 3. The CDR3 nucleotides read TGTGCCAGCAGCTCGGGACAGGGCCACTATGGCTACACCTTC. Protein sequence: CASSSGQGHYGYTF. The whole variable domain, filled in from reference TRBV7-9 and TRBJ1-2, reads DTGVSQNPRHKITKRGQNVTFRCDPISEHNRLYWYRQTLGQGPEFLTYFQNEAQLEKSRLLSDRFSAERPKGSFSTLEIQRTEQGDSAMYLCASSSGQGHYGYTFGSGTRLTVV.

This clone was seen just once. The chain carries TRBV1 and TRBJ2-1; the table gives TRBD2 as D, unverified against the DNA. TRBV1 corresponds to a pseudogene. This CDR3 has 14 amino acids. This CDR3 is CTSSHIPTSTEQFF. The CDR3, as DNA: TGCACCAGCAGCCATATCCCGACTAGCACGGAGCAGTTCTTC.

This chain connects TRBV7-9 to TRBJ1-2; D remains unclear. This CDR3 is built from 12 residues. Trimming took off 4 bases at V and 3 bases at J, with 6 bases between the two ends. CDR1 and CDR2 (germline): SEHNR, FQNEAQ (reference sequence). CDR3 DNA: TGTGCCAGCAGCTCCGAGGACTATGGCTACACCTTC. It codes for CASSSEDYGYTF.